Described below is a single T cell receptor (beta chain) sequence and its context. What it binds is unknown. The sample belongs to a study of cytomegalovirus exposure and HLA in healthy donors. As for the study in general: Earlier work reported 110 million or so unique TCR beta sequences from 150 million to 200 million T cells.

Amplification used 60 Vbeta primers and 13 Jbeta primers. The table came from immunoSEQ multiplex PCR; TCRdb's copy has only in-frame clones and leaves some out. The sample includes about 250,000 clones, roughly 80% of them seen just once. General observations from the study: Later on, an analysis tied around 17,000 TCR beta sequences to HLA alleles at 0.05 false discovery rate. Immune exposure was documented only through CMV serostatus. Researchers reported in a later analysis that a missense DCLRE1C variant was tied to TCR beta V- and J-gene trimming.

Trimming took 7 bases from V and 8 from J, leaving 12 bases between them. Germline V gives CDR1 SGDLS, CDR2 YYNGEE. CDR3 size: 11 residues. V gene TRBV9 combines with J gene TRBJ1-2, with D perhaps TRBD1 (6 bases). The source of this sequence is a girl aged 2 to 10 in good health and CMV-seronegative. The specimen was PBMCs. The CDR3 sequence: CASSGQTGYTF. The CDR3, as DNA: TGTGCCAGCTCCGGACAGACCGGCTACACCTTC.